Included here is one TCR beta chain sequence, with context. Its antigen is undetermined. One end of the junction varies from germline; a read error may be responsible. This entry belongs to a study of cytomegalovirus exposure and HLA in healthy donors. Whole-study findings and limits: Cytomegalovirus association was assigned to more than 150 TCR beta chains. A few CMV-associated chains were confirmed in vitro to be specific for CMV antigens. Several V segments, TRBV6-2 and TRBV6-3 among them, could not be told apart and were dropped.

PCR employed 60 Vbeta and 13 Jbeta primers. Libraries were prepared by immunoSEQ multiplex PCR; TCRdb keeps only in-frame clonotypes and omits some of them. The sample consists of 150,000 to 200,000 clones, more than 65% of them appearing once. Germline V gene sequence: CDR1 MGHRA, CDR2 YSYEKL. The CDR3 is made up of 12 amino acids. The sequenced sample consisted of PBMCs. The chain has TRBV4-1 and TRBJ2-1; D is ambiguous. The source of this sequence is a man younger than 35 in good health and CMV-seropositive. DNA for the CDR3: TGCGCCAGCAGCCAAGTCGGTAATGTGCAGTTCTTC. It translates to CASSQVGNVQFF.